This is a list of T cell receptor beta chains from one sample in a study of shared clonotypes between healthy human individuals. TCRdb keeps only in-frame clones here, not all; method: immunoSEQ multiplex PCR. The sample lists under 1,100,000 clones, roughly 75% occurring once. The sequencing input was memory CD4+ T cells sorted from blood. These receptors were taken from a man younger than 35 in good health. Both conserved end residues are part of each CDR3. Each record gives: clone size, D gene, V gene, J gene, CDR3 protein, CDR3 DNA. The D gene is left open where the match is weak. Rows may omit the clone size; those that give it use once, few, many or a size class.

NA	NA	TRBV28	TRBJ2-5	CASQAGQETQYF	TGTGCCAGCCAAGCGGGCCAAGAGACCCAGTACTTC
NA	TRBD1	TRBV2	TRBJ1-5	CASSGDRDQPQHF	TGTGCCAGCAGTGGGGACAGGGATCAGCCCCAGCATTTT
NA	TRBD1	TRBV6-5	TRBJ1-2	CASRATGNYGYTF	TGTGCCAGCAGAGCGACAGGGAACTATGGCTACACCTTC
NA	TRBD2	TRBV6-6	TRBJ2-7	CASRRLAGDHEQYF	TGTGCCAGCAGACGACTAGCGGGAGACCACGAGCAGTACTTC
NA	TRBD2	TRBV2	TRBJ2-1	CASRTIAGFDNEQFF	TGTGCCAGCAGAACCATAGCGGGGTTCGACAATGAGCAGTTCTTC
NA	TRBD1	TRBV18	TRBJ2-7	CASSAGGSTYEQYF	TGTGCCAGCTCCGCAGGGGGAAGTACCTACGAGCAGTACTTC
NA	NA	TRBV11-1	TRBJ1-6	CASSLWFRGGSPLHF	TGTGCCAGCAGCTTATGGTTTCGGGGAGGTTCACCCCTCCACTTT
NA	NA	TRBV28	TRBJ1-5	CASSLYWTDSNQPQHF	TGTGCCAGCAGTTTATACTGGACAGATAGCAATCAGCCCCAGCATTTT
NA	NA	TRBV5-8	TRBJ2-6	CASSLLAAPSGANVLTF	TGTGCCAGCAGCTTGCTGGCGGCACCTTCCGGGGCCAACGTCCTGACTTTC
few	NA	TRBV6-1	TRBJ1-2	CASRTSGNYGYTF	TGTGCCAGCAGGACCTCGGGCAACTATGGCTACACCTTC
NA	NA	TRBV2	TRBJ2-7	CASSDRTFAYEQYF	TGTGCCAGCAGTGATCGGACATTTGCCTACGAGCAGTACTTC
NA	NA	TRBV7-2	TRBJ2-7	CASSPYNYEQYF	TGTGCCAGCAGCCCCTACAACTACGAGCAGTACTTC
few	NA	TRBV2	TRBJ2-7	CASRREAMNGEQYF	TGTGCCAGCAGGAGGGAGGCGATGAATGGCGAGCAGTACTTC
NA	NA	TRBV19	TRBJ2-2	CASSIQGTLSTGELFF	TGTGCCAGTAGTATACAGGGGACTCTCAGCACCGGGGAGCTGTTTTTT
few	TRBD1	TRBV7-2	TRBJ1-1	CASSSGQGHTEAFF	TGTGCCAGCAGCTCCGGACAGGGCCACACTGAAGCTTTCTTT
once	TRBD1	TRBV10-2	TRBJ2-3	CASRRQGGTDTQYF	TGCGCCAGCCGGCGACAGGGTGGCACAGATACGCAGTATTTT
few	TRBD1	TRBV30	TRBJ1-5	CAWSVQGPSQPQHF	TGTGCCTGGAGTGTACAGGGGCCGAGTCAGCCCCAGCATTTT
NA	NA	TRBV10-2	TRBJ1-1	CASSLTENTEAFF	TGCGCCAGCAGTCTGACGGAGAACACTGAAGCTTTCTTT
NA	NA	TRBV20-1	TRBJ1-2	CSATGGYGYTF	TGCAGTGCTACCGGGGGGTATGGCTACACCTTC
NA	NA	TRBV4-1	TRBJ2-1	CASSQVSSNEQFF	TGCGCCAGCAGCCAAGTCAGCTCAAATGAGCAGTTCTTC
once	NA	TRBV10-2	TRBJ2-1	CASSPLSGNEQFF	TGCGCCAGTTCTCCCCTATCGGGGAATGAGCAGTTCTTC
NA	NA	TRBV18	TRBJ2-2	CASSPSGKNTGELFF	TGTGCCAGCTCACCCTCAGGGAAAAACACCGGGGAGCTGTTTTTT
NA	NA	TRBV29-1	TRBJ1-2	CSVKTESYGYTF	TGCAGCGTTAAGACCGAATCCTATGGCTACACCTTC
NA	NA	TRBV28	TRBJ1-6	CASTELLDNSPLHF	TGTGCCAGCACCGAACTACTGGATAATTCACCCCTCCACTTT
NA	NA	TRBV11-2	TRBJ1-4	CASSPGGRAWEKLFF	TGTGCCAGCAGCCCCGGGGGGAGGGCGTGGGAAAAACTGTTTTTT
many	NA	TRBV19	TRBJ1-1	CASSIVRVNTEAFF	TGTGCCAGTAGTATCGTCCGGGTCAACACTGAAGCTTTCTTT
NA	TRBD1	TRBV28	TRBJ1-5	CASSTGQGVGNQPQHF	TGTGCCAGCAGTACGGGACAGGGGGTGGGCAATCAGCCCCAGCATTTT
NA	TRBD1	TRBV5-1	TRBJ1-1	CASRGDRGPFF	TGCGCCAGCAGGGGGGACAGGGGGCCTTTCTTT
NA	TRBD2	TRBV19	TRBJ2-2	CASSIAGAAGELFF	TGTGCCAGTAGTATTGCGGGAGCGGCCGGGGAGCTGTTTTTT
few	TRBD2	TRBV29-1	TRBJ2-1	CSVEDRGAYNEQFF	TGCAGCGTTGAAGATCGGGGGGCCTACAATGAGCAGTTCTTC
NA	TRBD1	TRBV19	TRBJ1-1	CASSDLDRGPTEAFF	TGTGCCAGTAGCGACCTGGACAGGGGGCCAACTGAAGCTTTCTTT
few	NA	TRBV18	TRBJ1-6	CASSPETQGIHSPLHF	TGTGCCAGCTCACCAGAGACCCAGGGAATTCATTCACCCCTCCACTTT
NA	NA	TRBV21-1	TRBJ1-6	CASSKKGDSIRRYSPLHF	TGTGCCAGCAGCAAAAAAGGGGACTCCATTAGACGTTATTCACCCCTCCACTTT
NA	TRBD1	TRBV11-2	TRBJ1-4	CASSQGQAGNEKLFF	TGTGCCAGCAGCCAGGGACAGGCGGGGAATGAAAAACTGTTTTTT
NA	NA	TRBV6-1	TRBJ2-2	CAIHHQTIGELFF	TGTGCCATTCATCACCAAACCATCGGGGAGCTGTTTTTT
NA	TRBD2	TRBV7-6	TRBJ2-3	CASSLASYGLAGSDTQYF	TGTGCCAGCAGCTTAGCGTCTTATGGACTAGCCGGTTCAGATACGCAGTATTTT
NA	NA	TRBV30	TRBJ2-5	CAWKRPQETQYF	TGTGCCTGGAAGAGGCCTCAAGAGACCCAGTACTTC
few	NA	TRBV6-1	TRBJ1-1	CASSEGTYMNTEAFF	TGTGCCAGCAGTGAAGGGACCTATATGAACACTGAAGCTTTCTTT
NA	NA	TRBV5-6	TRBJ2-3	CASSLVQNTQYF	TGTGCCAGCAGCTTGGTACAGAATACGCAGTATTTT